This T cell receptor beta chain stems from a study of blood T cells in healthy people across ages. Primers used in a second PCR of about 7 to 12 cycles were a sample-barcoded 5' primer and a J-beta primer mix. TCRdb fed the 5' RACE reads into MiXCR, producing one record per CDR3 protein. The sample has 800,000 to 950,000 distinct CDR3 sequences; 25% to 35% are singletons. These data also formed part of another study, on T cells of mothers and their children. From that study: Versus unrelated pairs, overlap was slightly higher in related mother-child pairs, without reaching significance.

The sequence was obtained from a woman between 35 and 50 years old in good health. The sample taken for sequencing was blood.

CDR3 loop: CASSPPPPLAGGEGDTQYF. In DNA, the CDR3 is TGTGCCAGCAGCCCACCCCCCCCACTAGCGGGGGGGGAAGGAGATACGCAGTATTTT. The chain is built from TRBV12-3 or TRBV12-4 and TRBJ2-3; 13 nucleotides align to TRBD2. CDR3 length equals 19 residues. The ends lost 6 bases at V and 5 bases at J; junction bases unmatched: 17.